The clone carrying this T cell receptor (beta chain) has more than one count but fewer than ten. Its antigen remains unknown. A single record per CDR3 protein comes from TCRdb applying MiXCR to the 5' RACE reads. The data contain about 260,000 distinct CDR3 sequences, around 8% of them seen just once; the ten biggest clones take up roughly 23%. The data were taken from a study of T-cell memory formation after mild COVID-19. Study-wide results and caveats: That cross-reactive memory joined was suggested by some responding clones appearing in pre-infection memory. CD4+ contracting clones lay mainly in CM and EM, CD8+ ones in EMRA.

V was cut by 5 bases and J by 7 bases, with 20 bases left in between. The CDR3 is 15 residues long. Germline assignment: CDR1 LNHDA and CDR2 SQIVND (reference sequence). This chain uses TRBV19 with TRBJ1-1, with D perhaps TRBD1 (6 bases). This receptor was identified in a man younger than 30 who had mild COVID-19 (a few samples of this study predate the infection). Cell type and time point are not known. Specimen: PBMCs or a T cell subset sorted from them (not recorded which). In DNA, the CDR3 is TGTGCCAGTAGTGTGGACGGGACACCTGCCCGTGAAGCTTTCTTT. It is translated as CASSVDGTPAREAFF.